This T cell receptor (beta chain) was obtained from a study of CD8+CD57+ T cells in acquired aplastic anemia (dated by TCRdb to the late 2010s). Regarding the complete study: Extracted DNA from sorted CD4+ and CD8+ cells averaged approximately 3 ug, ranging from roughly 0.17 to 27.4 ug. Healthy donor samples averaged approximately 9.8 million reads for CD4+ and 11 million to 14 million for CD8+ cells. What the research found in general, with its limitations: Patients and healthy controls showed no significant difference in CD8+ Simpson's diversity (P=0.060). Around 30 CD8+ CDR3 sequences were found to be shared between patients and controls, but these sequences appeared to be highly expressed in patients and within the immunodominant clones of the patients.

TCR beta VDJ combination and CDR3 sequence profiling used genomic DNA as the template. TCR repertoire sequencing was run on an Illumina HiSeq 2000. In the authors' own workflow: TRBV/TRBJ rearrangement plots, CDR3 size and DJ length profiles, and Simpson's diversity index were used to assess repertoires. The most abundant DNA sequence in the deep sequencing data was defined as the immunodominant clone. CDR3 amino acid sequences were screened for sharing across subjects and were compared with published repertoires and the VDJdb database. The public reads were quality trimmed at Q25 with fastp and then assembled into clones with MiXCR by TCRdb, keeping productive beta chains. Each CDR3 protein appears once, grouped with its most common genes and DNA. TCRdb's processing, not the study's, gives the V and J calls here. For this sample there are some 190,000 distinct CDR3 sequences; just over 45% appear just once. Around 2.7% of the sample is taken by the ten largest.

CDR1 and CDR2, looked up from the germline V gene, are LGHNA and YNFKEQ. Between the V and J ends, shortened by 2 bases and 5 bases respectively, the junction contains 21 bases. The CDR3, from cysteine to phenylalanine, totals 17 residues. Solely the CDR3 DNA is kept, with 51 bases framed from the first base. This clonotype appeared once. Its antigen is not yet known. No much larger clone exists at a distance of one base, and base qualities are not known. A lone read is weak support. In the study, sorted CD4+ and CD8+ blood T cells from patients with severe aplastic anemia and from healthy subjects underwent deep sequencing of TCR repertoires. Ficoll-Paque density gradient centrifugation was used to isolate peripheral blood mononuclear cells. Before DNA extraction, CD4+ and CD8+ T cells were sorted with FACS or magnetic beads.

This sequence was found in a human donor in good health. The chain employs TRBV4-2 and TRBJ2-5, with the D call perhaps TRBD1 or TRBD2, each one matching 5 bases. The sample was sorted CD4+, CD8+, or CD8+CD57+ T cells (not recorded which) from PBMCs. The DNA sequence is as follows: TGTGCCAGCAGCCAAACCCCCCGGGACCAGGGTGGGGAGACCCAGTACTTC. It is translated as CASSQTPRDQGGETQYF.